Shown below are 27 T cell receptor beta chains from a single sample sequenced in a study of T cells expressing NK-cell markers. TCRdb reworked the 5' RACE reads into one entry per CDR3 protein, no DNA. Its listing shows 300,000 to 500,000 distinct CDR3 sequences. Material for sequencing was blood T cells: a sorted CD56 or NKG2C T cell subset, CD4+ or CD8+ T cells, or bulk PBMC T cells (not recorded which). Receptor source: a woman in her fifties or sixties in good health.

V gene TRBV12-3 or TRBV12-4 combines with J gene TRBJ1-6; as DNA is missing, the TRBD1 call by TCRdb cannot be tested. This CDR3 has 14 amino acids. CDR3 protein: CASRGDGYNSPLHF.

This chain connects TRBV5-1 to TRBJ1-1; TCRdb proposes TRBD1, but this gene call is untestable without DNA. The CDR3 extends over 14 amino acids. The germline CDR1 and CDR2 sequences are SGHRS and YFSETQ. The CDR3 loop reads CASKEQGKGTEAFF.

This chain connects TRBV12-3 or TRBV12-4 to TRBJ2-1; with no DNA, the TCRdb D assignment of TRBD1 cannot be verified. The CDR3 length is 15 residues. The CDR3 region is CASTPVGSLGSGQFF.

The chain is built from TRBV4-1 and TRBJ2-1. The CDR3 runs to 15 residues. Germline CDR1 is MGHRA and CDR2 is YSYEKL. CDR3 in amino acids: CASTALWSSYNEQFF.

The rearrangement joins TRBV30 to TRBJ1-2. This CDR3 contains 12 residues. Germline values: CDR1 GTSNPN, CDR2 SVGIG (reference sequence). CDR3 protein: CAWSATNYGYTF.

The chain combines TRBV29-1 with TRBJ2-1; the D call of TRBD2 rests on TCRdb alone, since no DNA is present to check it. From germline, CDR1 is SQVTM and CDR2 ANQGSEA. The CDR3 totals 16 residues. The CDR3 sequence is CSVTSGRPSSYNEQFF.

This chain joins TRBV27 and TRBJ2-7. There are 15 residues in the CDR3. Germline V gene sequence: CDR1 MNHEY, CDR2 SMNVEV (reference sequence). The CDR3 loop reads CASSLVTGGPYEQYF.

The gene calls are TRBV2 and TRBJ2-3. The germline gives CDR1 SNHLY, CDR2 FYNNEI. The CDR3 is 12 residues long. The CDR3 region is CASSKTTDTQYF.

This chain connects TRBV7-2 to TRBJ2-7; the TRBD1 assignment by TCRdb is unverifiable without DNA. CDR1 is SGHTA, CDR2 FQGNSA, per germline. The CDR3 consists of 17 residues. The CDR3 region is CASSRRGGTIGSYEQYF.

The chain is built from TRBV20-1 and TRBJ2-3; TCRdb names TRBD2, which stays unverified in the absence of DNA. Germline CDR1 reads DFQATT; CDR2 reads SNEGSKA (reference sequence). This CDR3 region has 14 residues. This chain's CDR3 is CSATRLAGGVGQYF.

The chain employs TRBV3-1 and TRBJ2-1. Germline V gene sequence: CDR1 LGHDT, CDR2 YNNKEL (reference sequence). This CDR3 is 15 amino acids long. CDR3: CASSPWLRSDNEQFF.

V and J are TRBV5-1 and TRBJ2-7; TCRdb indicates TRBD2, and absent DNA this call remains unverified. Germline-derived CDR1 and CDR2 are SGHRS and YFSETQ. The CDR3 sequence is 17 residues long. The CDR3 here is CASSDGLAGGLVYEQYF.

Here the CDR3 reads CASSDTRTYGYTF. The rearrangement links TRBV2 to TRBJ1-2. The V gene's germline CDR1 is SNHLY and CDR2 FYNNEI. This CDR3 spans 13 amino acids.

The V gene is TRBV20-1, the J gene TRBJ2-1; the D gene TCRdb calls, TRBD2, cannot be checked with no DNA. This CDR3 spans 15 amino acids. The germline V gene has CDR1 DFQATT and CDR2 SNEGSKA (reference sequence). The CDR3 sequence: CSARAIAGGIGEQFF.

This rearrangement joins TRBV29-1 to TRBJ1-5. The germline gives CDR1 SQVTM, CDR2 ANQGSEA. The CDR3 is 12 amino acids. CDR3 protein: CSVASYNQPQHF.

The chain carries TRBV15 and TRBJ1-6. This CDR3 contains 12 residues. Per germline, CDR1 LNHNV and CDR2 YYDKDF (reference sequence). The CDR3 sequence is CATSRDLSPLHF.

CDR3 region: CASSPTRLAGRNEQFF. This chain joins TRBV14 and TRBJ2-1; the TCRdb D gene call, TRBD2, has no DNA to confirm it. Germline V gives CDR1 SGHDN, CDR2 FVKESK. The CDR3 contains 16 residues.

The chain uses TRBV20-1 and TRBJ2-6. This CDR3 contains 13 residues. In germline, CDR1 is DFQATT, CDR2 SNEGSKA (reference sequence). The CDR3 is CSATRQGANVLTF.

The V call is TRBV7-2, the J call TRBJ2-1; TCRdb's D call of TRBD2 is untestable without DNA. The CDR3 contains 16 residues. Germline CDR1 and CDR2: SGHTA and FQGNSA. This chain's CDR3 is CASSPAGLAGGNEQFF.

The chain joins TRBV12-3 or TRBV12-4 to TRBJ2-3; the TRBD2 assignment by TCRdb is unverifiable without DNA. CDR3 length equals 16 residues. CDR3 sequence reads: CASSLSGRALTDTQYF.

The chain employs TRBV13 and TRBJ2-1; the TRBD1 assignment by TCRdb is unverifiable without DNA. The germline gives CDR1 PRHDT, CDR2 FYEKMQ (reference sequence). CDR3 size: 14 residues. CDR3 region: CASSLVSRGNEQFF.

J is TRBJ2-1 and V is TRBV6-2 or TRBV6-3; TCRdb picks TRBD2, but there is no DNA to check that call. The CDR3 has 16 residues. Per the germline V gene, CDR1 is MNHEY and CDR2 is SVGEGT. The CDR3 spells CASIIGLAGGPSEQFF.

The V gene is TRBV6-5, the J gene TRBJ2-3. The V gene's germline CDR1 is MNHEY and CDR2 SVGAGI. This CDR3 has 12 residues. Here the CDR3 reads CASKGAIDTQYF.

The chain couples TRBV20-1 to TRBJ2-2; TCRdb's D call of TRBD2 is untestable without DNA. The CDR3 has 16 amino acids. Germline assignment: CDR1 DFQATT and CDR2 SNEGSKA (reference sequence). The CDR3 loop reads CSARDRPAGNTGELFF.

J is TRBJ2-1 and V is TRBV4-1; TCRdb indicates TRBD2, and absent DNA this call remains unverified. CDR3 length: 16 residues. Germline CDR1 MGHRA, CDR2 YSYEKL. CDR3 sequence: CASSPSLAGEYNEQFF.

This chain links TRBV9 with TRBJ2-7; with no DNA, the TCRdb D assignment of TRBD1 cannot be verified. Germline loops: CDR1 SGDLS, CDR2 YYNGEE. The CDR3 is made up of 14 amino acids. CDR3: CASSSSGTAYEQYF. The full variable domain, its missing parts supplied by reference TRBV9 and TRBJ2-7, is DSGVTQTPKHLITATGQRVTLRCSPRSGDLSVYWYQQSLDQGLQFLIQYYNGEERAKGNILERFSAQQFPDLHSELNLSSLELGDSALYFCASSSSGTAYEQYFGPGTRLTVT.

The chain couples TRBV18 to TRBJ2-1. The germline gives CDR1 KGHSH, CDR2 LQKENI. The CDR3 runs to 14 residues. CDR3 loop: CASSPPGRREEQFF.